This entry lists 16 T cell receptor beta chains sequenced from one sample in a study of T cell responses to AZD1222 COVID-19 vaccine. The assay was immunoSEQ multiplex PCR, and TCRdb's table has in-frame clones only and misses some. The data hold 150,000 or so clones, with more than 85% observed a single time. The sample in question was peripheral blood, obtained on day 0 of AZD1222 vaccination. The receptor set was obtained from an adult in good health.

This clone was seen once. The rearrangement uses TRBV4-1 and TRBJ1-1; TRBD1 is a possible D gene (6 bases). The V end lost 1 base, the J end lost 4 bases, and 13 bases lay between the germline ends. The CDR3 is 15 residues long. Germline V CDR1 and CDR2: MGHRA, YSYEKL. The CDR3 sequence is CASSQASRGGTEAFF. CDR3 sequence (DNA): TGCGCCAGCAGCCAAGCCAGCAGGGGTGGCACTGAAGCTTTCTTT.

This rearrangement joins TRBV5-1 to TRBJ1-2; unclear D gene. The ends were cut back, 1 base at V and 8 bases at J, with 15 bases in the middle. CDR1 and CDR2 from the germline V gene are SGHRS and YFSETQ. This CDR3 has 14 amino acids. CDR3 loop: CASSLRRGGEGYTF. DNA for the CDR3: TGCGCCAGCAGCTTGCGTCGCGGAGGAGAAGGCTACACCTTC.

The genes are TRBV29-1 and TRBJ1-1, with no clear D. CDR1 is SQVTM, CDR2 ANQGSEA, per germline. V was shortened by 7 bases and J by 0 bases, with 12 bases between the two germline ends. This CDR3 contains 13 residues. In DNA form, the CDR3 reads TGCAGCGGGGGTGGGTTAATGAACACTGAAGCTTTCTTT. Its protein is CSGGGLMNTEAFF.

The chain carries TRBV10-1 and TRBJ2-3; maybe TRBD1 (5 bases). The CDR3 runs 14 residues. Per germline, CDR1 WNHNN and CDR2 SYGVQD (reference sequence). The germline V and J ends were trimmed by 4 bases and 0 bases, with 8 bases remaining between them. The chain's CDR3 is CASSGGLSTDTQYF. Here the CDR3 DNA reads TGCGCCAGCAGTGGGGGCTTGAGCACAGATACGCAGTATTTT.

The chain is built from TRBV7-3 and TRBJ2-2; 8 bases fit TRBD2. The CDR3 consists of 16 residues. Germline V gene lookup returns CDR1 SGHTA and CDR2 FQGTGA. With V trimmed by 3 bases and J by 4 bases, 7 bases remained unmatched. CDR3 in DNA: TGTGCCAGCAGCTTGCGGGGGGCCCTGGGCACCGGGGAGCTGTTTTTT. Amino acids: CASSLRGALGTGELFF.

This chain joins TRBV15 and TRBJ2-7; TRBD2 aligns across 11 bases. The CDR3 is 19 amino acids. The junction had 18 bases not matched to a gene; V was cut back by 2 bases and J by 6 bases. The germline CDR1 and CDR2 sequences are LNHNV and YYDKDF (reference sequence). The CDR3 DNA follows: TGTGCCACCAGCAGAACACCCACCCAACTAGCGGGAGTAAGTCGCGAGCAGTACTTC. Its protein is CATSRTPTQLAGVSREQYF.

The CDR3 loop reads CASSSAKLTSGNTIYF. CDR3 nucleotide sequence: TGTGCCAGCAGCTCCGCGAAGCTTACTTCTGGAAACACCATATATTTT. V is TRBV7-8 and J is TRBJ1-3; no definite D call. V was trimmed by 4 bases and J by 1 base, leaving 14 bases between them. The CDR3 sequence is 16 residues long. From germline, CDR1 is SGHVS and CDR2 FQNEAQ.

The chain has TRBV2 and TRBJ2-5; TRBD2 matches at 10 bases. The CDR3 is 15 residues long. Losses at the gene ends were 9 bases for V and 5 bases for J; bases not matched to a gene: 12. CDR1 is SNHLY and CDR2 is FYNNEI in the germline V gene. This CDR3 reads CARDSSGRGTETQYF. For the CDR3, the DNA is TGTGCCAGGGACTCTAGCGGGAGAGGTACGGAGACCCAGTACTTC.

J is TRBJ1-1 and V is TRBV18, with 8 bases aligning to TRBD1. Looked up from germline, CDR1 is KGHSH and CDR2 is LQKENI. V trimming: 6 bases; J trimming: 2 bases; junction bases outside the gene matches: 5. This CDR3 is 14 amino acids long. The CDR3 spells CASSPTGANTEAFF. In DNA, the CDR3 is TGTGCCAGCTCCCCGACAGGGGCAAACACTGAAGCTTTCTTT.

J is TRBJ1-4 and V is TRBV27; the D gene is possibly TRBD1 (6 bases). Germline V gene sequence: CDR1 MNHEY, CDR2 SMNVEV (reference sequence). The CDR3 spans 16 residues. V was clipped by 0 bases and J by 8 bases, with 16 bases between them. CDR3 nucleotides: TGTGCCAGCAGTTTATCGGGGGGCAGGGTGGGCGAAAAACTGTTTTTT. Its translation: CASSLSGGRVGEKLFF.

This chain joins TRBV9 and TRBJ2-5; D uncertain. The CDR3 covers 16 residues. Germline CDR1 is SGDLS and CDR2 is YYNGEE. With 4 bases removed from V and 5 bases from J, the gap between germline ends came to 21 bases. As DNA, the CDR3 is TGTGCCAGCAGCACACATAGCACAGATATGGGTGAGACCCAGTACTTC. It translates to CASSTHSTDMGETQYF. The whole variable domain, remainder taken from reference TRBV9 and TRBJ2-5, is DSGVTQTPKHLITATGQRVTLRCSPRSGDLSVYWYQQSLDQGLQFLIQYYNGEERAKGNILERFSAQQFPDLHSELNLSSLELGDSALYFCASSTHSTDMGETQYFGPGTRLLVL.

J is TRBJ1-4 and V is TRBV19; TRBD1 might be the D (5 bases). Between the trimmed V and J ends, which lost 6 bases and 8 bases, there was a span of 13 bases. Germline V gives CDR1 LNHDA, CDR2 SQIVND (reference sequence). The CDR3 is 13 amino acids. The DNA for the CDR3 is TGTGCCAGTAGCCCGGTGGGGGTAGAAAAACTGTTTTTT. The encoded protein is CASSPVGVEKLFF.

The rearrangement uses TRBV4-1 and TRBJ1-4; 9 bases are a match to TRBD1. This CDR3 is built from 15 residues. J gave up 14 bases and V 4 bases, and 14 bases lay outside the gene matches. Germline assignment: CDR1 MGHRA and CDR2 YSYEKL. In DNA, the CDR3 is TGCGCCAGCAGCCCTCCGGGACAGGGCCCCCGGGGGCTGTTTTTT. Translating it yields CASSPPGQGPRGLFF.

The chain is built from TRBV18 and TRBJ1-1, with D maybe TRBD1 (5 bases). Deletions cut 0 bases from V and 1 base from J, with 9 bases between. Germline CDR1 and CDR2: KGHSH and LQKENI. This CDR3 spans 15 amino acids. The CDR3 protein is CASSPPRGGNTEAFF. Here the CDR3 DNA reads TGTGCCAGCTCACCACCGAGGGGAGGGAACACTGAAGCTTTCTTT.

This clone was observed once. This chain joins TRBV2 and TRBJ1-6; no definite D call. CDR1 and CDR2 from the germline V gene are SNHLY and FYNNEI. V was shortened by 2 bases and J by 9 bases, with 17 bases between the two germline ends. The CDR3 is 16 residues long. The CDR3 region is CASSEQTRLSGSPLHF. In DNA, the CDR3 is TGTGCCAGCAGTGAACAGACCCGGCTATCGGGTTCACCCCTCCACTTT.

The V gene is TRBV5-1, the J gene TRBJ2-7; D ambiguous. The germline V gene has CDR1 SGHRS and CDR2 YFSETQ. This CDR3 comprises 15 residues. The V and J ends lost 0 bases and 4 bases respectively, with 14 bases between them. DNA for the CDR3: TGCGCCAGCAGCTTGGCGCTGACACCCGTTTACGAGCAGTACTTC. Its translation: CASSLALTPVYEQYF.